The 27 T cell receptor beta chains reported below all come from one sample, sequenced in a study of Tregs in tolerant kidney transplant recipients. Some clones are missing from TCRdb's copy, which holds only in-frame ones; the method was immunoSEQ multiplex PCR. The table has 110,000 or so clones, 90% seen once. The sample consisted of CD4+ T cells from blood, taken before the transplant. These TCRs come from a human donor who received a combined kidney and bone marrow transplant.

This clone came up a few times. V gene TRBV7-9 combines with J gene TRBJ1-6, with a possible D match to TRBD1 (6 bases). The ends were cut back, 6 bases at V and 3 bases at J, with 9 bases in the middle. The CDR3 totals 14 residues. The germline V gene has CDR1 SEHNR and CDR2 FQNEAQ (reference sequence). In nucleotides, the CDR3 is TGTGCCAGCAGACAGGGAAACTATAATTCACCCCTCCACTTT. This gives the protein CASRQGNYNSPLHF.

This clone was seen more than once but under ten times. The V call is TRBV5-1, the J call TRBJ1-2, with 7 bases lining up with TRBD1. V lost 1 base and J lost 6; bases outside the gene matches: 0. This CDR3 region has 12 residues. Per the germline V gene, CDR1 is SGHRS and CDR2 is YFSETQ. As DNA, the CDR3 is TGCGCCAGCAGCTTGCAGGGGGATGGCTACACCTTC. As protein: CASSLQGDGYTF.

The gene calls are TRBV27 and TRBJ1-1; D possibly corresponds to TRBD1 (5 bases). Trimming cost V 4 bases and J 6 bases, with 18 bases left between them. Germline CDR1 is MNHEY and CDR2 is SMNVEV (reference sequence). CDR3 length: 15 residues. CDR3 residues: CASSSPGRRVAEAFF. As DNA, the CDR3 is TGTGCCAGCAGTTCGCCGGGACGGAGGGTGGCTGAAGCTTTCTTT.

The V gene is TRBV7-9, the J gene TRBJ1-3; 9 bases are shared with TRBD1. This CDR3 has 15 residues. CDR1 is SEHNR and CDR2 is FQNEAQ in the germline V gene (reference sequence). The J segment lost 3 bases and the V segment lost 5 bases, leaving 5 bases of the junction unmatched. Written as DNA, the CDR3 is TGTGCCAGCAGCGTAGGACAGGGGTATGGAAACACCATATATTTT. It codes for CASSVGQGYGNTIYF.

V gene TRBV11-2 combines with J gene TRBJ2-7, with TRBD2 matching over 12 bases. The CDR3 contains 17 residues. Germline CDR1 and CDR2: SGHAT and FQNNGV. The trim removed 4 bases at V and 4 bases at J, leaving 11 bases unmatched. CDR3 bases: TGTGCCAGCAGCTCCCGGACTAGCGGGATAGCAGGATACGAGCAGTACTTC. This gives the protein CASSSRTSGIAGYEQYF.

This clone occurred once. The V call is TRBV5-4, the J call TRBJ2-5; 9 positions match TRBD1. V dropped 4 bases and J dropped 5; count of bases not matched to a gene: 3. CDR3 size: 13 residues. Germline CDR1 is SGHNT and CDR2 is YYREEE (reference sequence). The CDR3 region has the DNA TGTGCCAGCAGCCGGACAGGGGACGAGACCCAGTACTTC. Translated: CASSRTGDETQYF.

This clone appeared a single time. The V call is TRBV29-1, the J call TRBJ2-1, with D possibly being TRBD2 (5 bases). Germline loops: CDR1 SQVTM, CDR2 ANQGSEA. The length of the CDR3 is 14 residues. Trimming took 7 bases from V and 0 from J, leaving 13 bases between them. Here the CDR3 DNA reads TGCAGCGCCCGGCAGCGGAGCTCCTACAATGAGCAGTTCTTC. Residues: CSARQRSSYNEQFF.

The V and J genes are TRBV4-1 and TRBJ1-1, with 11 bases lining up with TRBD1. Germline trimming cut 4 bases from V and 6 bases from J; bases unmatched to any gene: 16. Per the germline V gene, CDR1 is MGHRA and CDR2 is YSYEKL. The CDR3 sequence is 18 residues long. In nucleotides, the CDR3 is TGCGCCAGCAGCCGAGGGACAGGGGGTGGACAAGGGATACCTGAAGCTTTCTTT. Encoded protein: CASSRGTGGGQGIPEAFF.

The chain carries TRBV28 and TRBJ2-2, with 9 bases aligning to TRBD1. J was trimmed by 0 bases and V by 7 bases; bases with no gene match: 9. The length of the CDR3 is 17 residues. Germline CDR1 and CDR2: MDHEN and SYDVKM. CDR3: CASITRDRAANTGELFF. The CDR3 region has the DNA TGTGCCAGCATTACTCGGGACAGGGCAGCGAACACCGGGGAGCTGTTTTTT. The full variable domain, with the rest looked up from reference TRBV28 and TRBJ2-2, is DVKVTQSSRYLVKRTGEKVFLECVQDMDHENMFWYRQDPGLGLRLIYFSYDVKMKEKGDIPEGYSVSREKKERFSLILESASTNQTSMYLCASITRDRAANTGELFFGEGSRLTVL.

The gene calls are TRBV18 and TRBJ2-7, with D possibly TRBD2 on 5 matching bases. The CDR3 contains 14 residues. Trimming stripped 5 bases from V and 0 bases from J, with 11 bases between. CDR1 and CDR2 (germline): KGHSH, LQKENI. In DNA form, the CDR3 reads TGTGCCAGCTCAATGACGGGAAGCTCCTACGAGCAGTACTTC. It translates to CASSMTGSSYEQYF.

The chain's CDR3 is CASRGVIGYTF. CDR3 bases: TGTGCCAGCCGGGGGGTAATAGGCTACACCTTC. J is TRBJ1-2 and V is TRBV6-1, with a tentative D call TRBD1 (5 bases). Germline V gene sequence: CDR1 MNHNS, CDR2 SASEGT. Trimming shortened V by 8 bases and J by 8 bases, and 12 bases separated the two germline ends. This CDR3 is 11 amino acids long.

This clone has only one observation. V is TRBV21-1 and J is TRBJ1-5. TRBV21-1 is an annotated pseudogene. The length of the CDR3 is 15 residues. Written as DNA, the CDR3 is TGTGCCAGCAGCACGGGCGGGGGAGGTGATCAGCCCCAGCATTTT. Its translation: CASSTGGGGDQPQHF.

This clone showed up just a few times. The rearrangement uses TRBV4-3 and TRBJ2-1; a weak D match, TRBD2 (6 bases). Germline V gene lookup returns CDR1 LGHNA and CDR2 YSLEER. The CDR3 sequence is 15 residues long. V was shortened by 3 bases and J by 10 bases, with 19 bases between the two germline ends. CDR3 loop: CASSHGTGGKGEQFF. CDR3 nucleotide sequence: TGCGCCAGCAGCCATGGGACTGGCGGGAAGGGCGAGCAGTTCTTC.

This clone was seen only once. The CDR3 sequence is CASSLKRYRDVYGYTF. DNA of the CDR3: TGTGCCAGCAGTTTAAAAAGGTACAGGGACGTCTATGGCTACACCTTC. V and J are TRBV28 and TRBJ1-2; maybe TRBD1 (6 bases). V dropped 2 bases and J dropped 4 bases, with 17 bases sitting between them. This CDR3 has 16 amino acids. Germline lookup yields CDR1 MDHEN and CDR2 SYDVKM.

The V call is TRBV10-3, the J call TRBJ2-5, with D perhaps TRBD2 (6 bases). CDR1 is ENHRY, CDR2 SYGVKD, per germline. The length of the CDR3 is 15 residues. Deletions cut 0 bases from V and 5 bases from J, with 13 bases between. The CDR3 here is CAISESKRLVETQYF. CDR3 coding DNA: TGTGCCATCAGTGAGTCGAAGAGACTAGTGGAGACCCAGTACTTC.

This chain uses TRBV29-1 with TRBJ2-2, with D possibly matching TRBD2 (6 bases). Trimming removed 4 bases from V and 0 bases from J, with 9 bases in between. CDR1 is SQVTM, CDR2 ANQGSEA, per germline. This CDR3 comprises 14 residues. The CDR3 region has the DNA TGCAGCGTTGTGGGGGGTCCGAACACCGGGGAGCTGTTTTTT. Amino acid sequence: CSVVGGPNTGELFF.

This chain uses TRBV27 with TRBJ1-2, with a tentative D call TRBD1 (5 bases). This CDR3 region has 14 residues. Germline assignment: CDR1 MNHEY and CDR2 SMNVEV (reference sequence). Between the trimmed V and J ends, which lost 5 bases and 4 bases, there was a span of 14 bases. CDR3 DNA sequence: TGTGCCAGCAGTCGACAGTATTCCGGCTATGGCTACACCTTC. Translation: CASSRQYSGYGYTF.

This clone was observed once. This chain joins TRBV5-5 and TRBJ1-4, with 8 bases matching TRBD1. CDR3 length: 15 amino acids. Per germline, CDR1 SGHKS and CDR2 YYEKEE (reference sequence). With V trimmed by 0 bases and J by 8 bases, 6 bases remained unmatched. The CDR3 coding sequence is TGTGCCAGCAGCTTGGCGGACAGGGTTTACGAAAAACTGTTTTTT. Amino acids: CASSLADRVYEKLFF. The whole variable domain, filled in from reference TRBV5-5 and TRBJ1-4, reads DAGVTQSPTHLIKTRGQQVTLRCSPISGHKSVSWYQQVLGQGPQFIFQYYEKEERGRGNFPDRFSARQFPNYSSELNVNALLLGDSALYLCASSLADRVYEKLFFGSGTQLSVL.

The chain is built from TRBV11-2 and TRBJ2-7, with D possibly being TRBD1 (7 bases). The germline V gene encodes CDR1 SGHAT and CDR2 FQNNGV. The CDR3 runs 14 residues. V lost 5 bases and J 7 bases, leaving 18 bases between the germline ends. CDR3 in amino acids: CASSGQGGRTEQYF. CDR3 in DNA: TGTGCCAGCAGCGGCCAGGGGGGACGGACGGAGCAGTACTTC.

The chain is built from TRBV30 and TRBJ1-4; tentatively, D is TRBD1 (5 bases). CDR1 and CDR2 (germline): GTSNPN, SVGIG (reference sequence). CDR3 length equals 15 residues. V was shortened by 2 bases and J by 7 bases, with 17 bases between the two germline ends. CDR3 sequence (DNA): TGTGCCTGGAGTTCGCCCGGTTGGGGGGGTGAAAAACTGTTTTTT. Protein sequence: CAWSSPGWGGEKLFF.

The chain combines TRBV2 with TRBJ2-7; 10 positions agree with TRBD1. CDR1 SNHLY and CDR2 FYNNEI come from the germline V gene. This CDR3 has 14 amino acids. V dropped 6 bases and J dropped 3; count of bases not matched to a gene: 5. The CDR3 loop reads CASRDRGGLYEQYF. CDR3 DNA: TGTGCCAGCAGGGACAGGGGGGGGCTCTACGAGCAGTACTTC.

The V call is TRBV5-1, the J call TRBJ2-5, with 9 bases identical to TRBD1. The CDR3 consists of 14 residues. Losses at the gene ends were 2 bases for V and 5 bases for J; bases not matched to a gene: 4. Germline values: CDR1 SGHRS, CDR2 YFSETQ. CDR3 sequence: CASSLTGGWETQYF. The CDR3 DNA reads as TGCGCCAGCAGCTTAACAGGGGGCTGGGAGACCCAGTACTTC.

The chain links TRBV9 to TRBJ1-1; D is uncertain. V lost 2 bases and J 1 base, leaving 12 bases between the germline ends. The V gene's germline CDR1 is SGDLS and CDR2 YYNGEE. This CDR3 is built from 15 residues. The CDR3, as DNA: TGTGCCAGCAGCGTGGGCGTCCTTGGGAACACTGAAGCTTTCTTT. Translation gives CASSVGVLGNTEAFF.

The chain joins TRBV12-5 to TRBJ1-3, with no clear D. CDR1 is LGHNT, CDR2 FRNRAP, per germline. V lost 5 bases and J 3 bases, leaving 8 bases between the germline ends. The CDR3 sequence is 13 residues long. The DNA for the CDR3 is TGTGCTAGTGGTCCCCACAGTGGAAACACCATATATTTT. Amino acid sequence: CASGPHSGNTIYF.

This rearrangement joins TRBV9 to TRBJ2-3, with D possibly being TRBD1 (6 bases). The V end was cut by 0 bases, the J end by 9 bases, with 20 bases between. CDR1 SGDLS and CDR2 YYNGEE come from the germline V gene. The CDR3 covers 16 residues. The CDR3 sequence: CASSVDEGVTQITQYF. The CDR3, as DNA: TGTGCCAGCAGCGTAGATGAGGGGGTCACACAGATAACGCAGTATTTT.

The J gene is TRBJ1-1, the V gene TRBV19, with D perhaps TRBD1 (6 bases). V lost 7 bases and J lost 0, with 12 bases in between. The CDR3 is 14 amino acids. Per germline, CDR1 LNHDA and CDR2 SQIVND (reference sequence). The CDR3 sequence: CASKGGLLNTEAFF. CDR3 DNA: TGTGCCAGTAAGGGGGGGCTTTTGAACACTGAAGCTTTCTTT. Complete variable domain (other parts from reference TRBV19 and TRBJ1-1): DGGITQSPKYLFRKEGQNVTLSCEQNLNHDAMYWYRQDPGQGLRLIYYSQIVNDFQKGDIAEGYSVSREKKESFPLTVTSAQKNPTAFYLCASKGGLLNTEAFFGQGTRLTVV.

The chain uses TRBV27 and TRBJ1-4; TRBD1 agrees at 8 bases. Trimming at V came to 6 bases and at J to 5 bases, leaving 2 bases not matched to a gene. Looked up from germline, CDR1 is MNHEY and CDR2 is SMNVEV (reference sequence). This CDR3 has 13 amino acids. The CDR3 region is CASRRQGNEKLFF. The CDR3 DNA reads TGTGCCAGCAGACGACAGGGGAATGAAAAACTGTTTTTT.